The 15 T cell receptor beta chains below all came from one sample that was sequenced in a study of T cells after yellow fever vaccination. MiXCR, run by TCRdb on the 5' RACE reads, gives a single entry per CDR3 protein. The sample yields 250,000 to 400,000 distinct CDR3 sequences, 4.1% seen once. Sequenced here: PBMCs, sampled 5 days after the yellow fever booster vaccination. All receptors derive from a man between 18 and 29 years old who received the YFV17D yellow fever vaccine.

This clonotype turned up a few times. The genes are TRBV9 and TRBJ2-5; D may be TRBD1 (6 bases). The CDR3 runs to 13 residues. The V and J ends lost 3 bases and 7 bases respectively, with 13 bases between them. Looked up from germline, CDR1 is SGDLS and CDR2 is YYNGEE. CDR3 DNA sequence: TGTGCCAGCAGCGGGGGGACACCCGGGACCCAGTACTTC. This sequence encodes CASSGGTPGTQYF. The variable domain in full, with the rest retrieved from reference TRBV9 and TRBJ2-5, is DSGVTQTPKHLITATGQRVTLRCSPRSGDLSVYWYQQSLDQGLQFLIQYYNGEERAKGNILERFSAQQFPDLHSELNLSSLELGDSALYFCASSGGTPGTQYFGPGTRLLVL.

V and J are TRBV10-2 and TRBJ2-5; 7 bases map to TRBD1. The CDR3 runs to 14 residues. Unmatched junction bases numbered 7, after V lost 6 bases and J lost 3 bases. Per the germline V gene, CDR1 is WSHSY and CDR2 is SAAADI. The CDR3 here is CASSPTGLEETQYF. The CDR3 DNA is TGCGCCAGCAGCCCGACAGGGCTGGAAGAGACCCAGTACTTC.

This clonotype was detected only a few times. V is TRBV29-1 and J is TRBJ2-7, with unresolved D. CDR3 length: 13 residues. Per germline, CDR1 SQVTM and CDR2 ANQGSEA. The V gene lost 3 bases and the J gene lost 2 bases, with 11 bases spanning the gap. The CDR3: CSVENGPAYEQYF. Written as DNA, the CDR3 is TGCAGCGTTGAGAATGGCCCCGCCTACGAGCAGTACTTC.

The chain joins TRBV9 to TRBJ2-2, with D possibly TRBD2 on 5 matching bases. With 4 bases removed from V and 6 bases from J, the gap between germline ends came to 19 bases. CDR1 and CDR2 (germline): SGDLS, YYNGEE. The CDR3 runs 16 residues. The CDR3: CASSLYLGSSPGELFF. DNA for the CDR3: TGTGCCAGCAGCTTATATTTGGGGAGTTCCCCCGGGGAGCTGTTTTTT.

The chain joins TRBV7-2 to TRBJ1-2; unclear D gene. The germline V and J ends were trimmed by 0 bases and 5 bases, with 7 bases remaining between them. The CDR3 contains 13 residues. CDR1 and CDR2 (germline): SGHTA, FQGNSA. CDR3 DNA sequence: TGTGCCAGCAGCTTAGCGGGCCAGTATGGCTACACCTTC. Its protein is CASSLAGQYGYTF.

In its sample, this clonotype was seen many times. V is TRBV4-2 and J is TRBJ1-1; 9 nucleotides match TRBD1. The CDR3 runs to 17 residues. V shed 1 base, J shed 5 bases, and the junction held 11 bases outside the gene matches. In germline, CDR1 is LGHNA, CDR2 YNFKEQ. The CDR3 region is CASSQVGQGPSTTEAFF. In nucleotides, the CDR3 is TGTGCCAGCAGCCAAGTCGGACAGGGGCCATCCACGACTGAAGCTTTCTTT.

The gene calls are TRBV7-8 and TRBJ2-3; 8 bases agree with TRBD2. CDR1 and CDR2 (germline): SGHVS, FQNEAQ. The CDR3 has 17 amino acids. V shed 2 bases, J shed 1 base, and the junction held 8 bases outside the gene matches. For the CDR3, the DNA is TGTGCCAGCAGCTTAACCCACAAAGCGGGAGGCACAGATACGCAGTATTTT. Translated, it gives CASSLTHKAGGTDTQYF.

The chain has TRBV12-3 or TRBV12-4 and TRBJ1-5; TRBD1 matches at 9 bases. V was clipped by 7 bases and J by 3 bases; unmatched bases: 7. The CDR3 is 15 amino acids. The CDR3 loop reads CASTPTGGPNQPQHF. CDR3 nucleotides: TGTGCCAGCACCCCGACAGGGGGGCCCAATCAGCCCCAGCATTTT.

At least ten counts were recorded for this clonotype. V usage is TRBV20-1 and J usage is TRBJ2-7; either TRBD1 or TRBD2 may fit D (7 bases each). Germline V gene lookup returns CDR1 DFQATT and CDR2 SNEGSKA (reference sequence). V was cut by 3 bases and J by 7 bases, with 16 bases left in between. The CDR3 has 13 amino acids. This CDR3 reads CSARGGGTDEQYV. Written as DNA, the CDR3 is TGCAGTGCTAGGGGAGGGGGGACAGATGAGCAGTACGTC.

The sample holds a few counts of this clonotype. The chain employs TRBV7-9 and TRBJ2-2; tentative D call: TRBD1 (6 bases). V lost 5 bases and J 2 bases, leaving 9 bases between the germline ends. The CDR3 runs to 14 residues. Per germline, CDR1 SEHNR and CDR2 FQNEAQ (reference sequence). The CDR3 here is CASSQQGNTGELFF. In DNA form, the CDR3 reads TGTGCCAGCAGCCAACAGGGAAACACCGGGGAGCTGTTTTTT.

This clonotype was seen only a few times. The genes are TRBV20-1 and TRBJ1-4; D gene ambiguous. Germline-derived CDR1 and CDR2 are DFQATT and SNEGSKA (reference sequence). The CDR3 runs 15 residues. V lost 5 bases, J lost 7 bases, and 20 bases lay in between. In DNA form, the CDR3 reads TGCAGTGCTTTCCCAATCGGGGAACTTGTTGAAAAACTGTTTTTT. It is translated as CSAFPIGELVEKLFF.

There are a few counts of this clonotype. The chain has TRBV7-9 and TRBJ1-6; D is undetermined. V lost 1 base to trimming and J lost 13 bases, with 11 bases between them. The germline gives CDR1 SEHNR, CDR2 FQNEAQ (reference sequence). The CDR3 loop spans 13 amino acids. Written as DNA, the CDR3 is TGTGCCAGCAGCTTAGAGCCCCGGGTCCCCCTCCACTTT. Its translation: CASSLEPRVPLHF. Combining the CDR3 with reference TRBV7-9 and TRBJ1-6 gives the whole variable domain DTGVSQNPRHKITKRGQNVTFRCDPISEHNRLYWYRQTLGQGPEFLTYFQNEAQLEKSRLLSDRFSAERPKGSFSTLEIQRTEQGDSAMYLCASSLEPRVPLHFGNGTRLTVT.

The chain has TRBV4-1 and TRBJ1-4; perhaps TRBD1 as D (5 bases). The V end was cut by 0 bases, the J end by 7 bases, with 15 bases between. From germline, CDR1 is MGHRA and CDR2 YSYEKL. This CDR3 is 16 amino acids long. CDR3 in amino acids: CASSQDLPEGPEKLFF. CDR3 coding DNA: TGCGCCAGCAGCCAAGATTTACCAGAGGGGCCTGAAAAACTGTTTTTT.

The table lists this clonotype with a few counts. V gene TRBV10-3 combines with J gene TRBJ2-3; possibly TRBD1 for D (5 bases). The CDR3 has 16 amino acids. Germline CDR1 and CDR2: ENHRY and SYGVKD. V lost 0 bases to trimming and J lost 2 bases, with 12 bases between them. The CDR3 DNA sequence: TGTGCCATCAGTGAGTCTACAGGAAGTACCACAGATACGCAGTATTTT. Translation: CAISESTGSTTDTQYF.

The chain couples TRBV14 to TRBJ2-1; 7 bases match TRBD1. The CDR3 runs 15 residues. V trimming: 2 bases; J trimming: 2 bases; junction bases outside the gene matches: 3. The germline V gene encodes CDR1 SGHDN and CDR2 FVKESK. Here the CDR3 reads CASSQYRGPYNEQFF. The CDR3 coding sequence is TGTGCCAGCAGCCAATACAGGGGTCCCTACAATGAGCAGTTCTTC.